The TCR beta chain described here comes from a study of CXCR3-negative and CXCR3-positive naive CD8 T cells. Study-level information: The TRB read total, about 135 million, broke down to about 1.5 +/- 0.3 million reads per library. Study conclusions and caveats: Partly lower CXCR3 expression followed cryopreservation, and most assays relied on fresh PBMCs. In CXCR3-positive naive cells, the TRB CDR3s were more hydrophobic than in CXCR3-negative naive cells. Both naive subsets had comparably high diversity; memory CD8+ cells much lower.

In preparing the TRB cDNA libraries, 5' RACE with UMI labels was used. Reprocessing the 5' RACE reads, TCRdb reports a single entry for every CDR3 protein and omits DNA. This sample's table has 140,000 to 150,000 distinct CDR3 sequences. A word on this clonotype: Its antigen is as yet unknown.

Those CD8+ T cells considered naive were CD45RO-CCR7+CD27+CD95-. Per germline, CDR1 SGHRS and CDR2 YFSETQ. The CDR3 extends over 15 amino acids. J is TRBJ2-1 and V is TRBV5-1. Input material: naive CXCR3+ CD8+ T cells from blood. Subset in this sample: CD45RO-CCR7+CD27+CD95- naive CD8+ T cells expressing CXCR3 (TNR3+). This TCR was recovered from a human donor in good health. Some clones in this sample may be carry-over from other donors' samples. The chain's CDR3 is CASSLDTSSYNEQFF.